This entry concerns a single T cell receptor beta chain. Here immunoSEQ multiplex PCR was the method, and the copy in TCRdb shows in-frame clones only, minus some. The sample includes around 140,000 clones, roughly 90% of them seen just once. This CDR3 spans 15 amino acids. Germline V lookup: CDR1 SGHNT, CDR2 YYREEE (reference sequence). V dropped 1 base and J dropped 6; count of bases not matched to a gene: 6. This entry comes from a study of blood T cell repertoires in COVID-19. This clonotype originated in a human donor in a cohort sampled during active COVID-19. The chain joins TRBV5-4 to TRBJ2-1, with TRBD1 matching over 8 bases. The sample consisted of peripheral blood. In DNA form, the CDR3 reads TGTGCCAGCAGCTTGTATCCGACAGGGGTCAATGAGCAGTTCTTC. It specifies CASSLYPTGVNEQFF. The variable domain in full, completed from reference TRBV5-4 and TRBJ2-1, reads ETGVTQSPTHLIKTRGQQVTLRCSSQSGHNTVSWYQQALGQGPQFIFQYYREEENGRGNFPPRFSGLQFPNYSSELNVNALELDDSALYLCASSLYPTGVNEQFFGPGTRLTVL.